This entry lists 29 T cell receptor beta chains sequenced from one sample in a study of cytomegalovirus exposure and HLA in healthy donors. PCR employed 60 Vbeta and 13 Jbeta primers. Using immunoSEQ multiplex PCR, the repertoire was profiled, and TCRdb retains in-frame clones only, with some absent. The table records some 130,000 clones, over 60% of them present only once. The sample consisted of PBMCs. These TCRs come from a man aged 40-49 years in good health and CMV-seronegative.

The chain recombines TRBV5-5 with TRBJ1-1; D remains ambiguous. The germline V gene has CDR1 SGHKS and CDR2 YYEKEE (reference sequence). The germline V and J ends were trimmed by 1 base and 6 bases, with 13 bases remaining between them. This CDR3 comprises 14 residues. CDR3 region: CASSLFVQAAEAFF. The CDR3 nucleotides are TGTGCCAGCAGCTTGTTTGTTCAGGCTGCTGAAGCTTTCTTT.

The CDR3: CAWSPNPLAFF. DNA of the CDR3: TGTGCCTGGAGCCCTAACCCTCTAGCTTTCTTT. J is TRBJ1-1 and V is TRBV30, with no clear D. The V gene lost 3 bases and the J gene lost 10 bases, with 12 bases spanning the gap. CDR1 and CDR2 from the germline V gene are GTSNPN and SVGIG (reference sequence). The CDR3 sequence is 11 residues long.

V usage is TRBV9 and J usage is TRBJ1-4; 7 bases align to TRBD1. Germline assignment: CDR1 SGDLS and CDR2 YYNGEE. CDR3 length equals 14 residues. Germline trimming cut 0 bases from V and 7 bases from J; bases unmatched to any gene: 3. CDR3 DNA: TGTGCCAGCAGCGTAGGACAGGGTCGTGAAAAACTGTTTTTT. Its translation: CASSVGQGREKLFF.

The rearrangement uses TRBV4-3 and TRBJ2-7; 9 bases match TRBD1. V shed 1 base and J 5 bases; nucleotides not matched to a gene: 9. Germline V gives CDR1 LGHNA, CDR2 YSLEER. This CDR3 has 16 amino acids. DNA of the CDR3: TGCGCCAGCAGCCAAGGAAGGGGGACAGGGCGCGACGAGCAGTACTTC. This encodes CASSQGRGTGRDEQYF.

V and J are TRBV7-9 and TRBJ1-2, with 8 bases lining up with TRBD1. The length of the CDR3 is 16 residues. With 1 base clipped from V and 4 bases from J, the junction kept 8 bases outside the gene matches. Germline V gene data show CDR1 as SEHNR and CDR2 as FQNEAQ (reference sequence). The CDR3 loop reads CASSLDPRGPPYGYTF. The DNA for the CDR3 is TGTGCCAGCAGCTTAGACCCCAGGGGGCCCCCCTATGGCTACACCTTC.

This clone was observed a single time. The chain joins TRBV9 to TRBJ2-6, with TRBD1 as a possible D gene (5 bases). V lost 0 bases and J lost 0, with 13 bases in between. Germline V lookup: CDR1 SGDLS, CDR2 YYNGEE. This CDR3 is 18 amino acids long. CDR3 sequence: CASSVAGKAPSGANVLTF. The DNA for the CDR3 is TGTGCCAGCAGCGTAGCAGGGAAGGCCCCCTCTGGGGCCAACGTCCTGACTTTC.

This clone has ten or more counts. This sequence joins TRBV6-5 and TRBJ2-2, with a tentative D call TRBD1 (6 bases). Trimming stripped 1 base from V and 3 bases from J, with 6 bases between. Germline V CDR1 and CDR2: MNHEY, SVGAGI. The CDR3 contains 14 residues. CDR3 protein: CASSYYRDTGELFF. Here the CDR3 DNA reads TGTGCCAGCAGTTACTACAGGGACACCGGGGAGCTGTTTTTT.

The V gene is TRBV4-3, the J gene TRBJ2-7; 9 nucleotides agree with TRBD1. After removal of 1 base from V and 7 bases from J, the junction contained 11 bases not matched to a gene. Germline V gives CDR1 LGHNA, CDR2 YSLEER. The CDR3 contains 16 residues. Here the CDR3 reads CASSQGGTGRTGEQYF. The CDR3 bases are TGCGCCAGCAGCCAAGGGGGGACAGGGCGGACTGGTGAGCAGTACTTC.

The gene calls are TRBV5-6 and TRBJ1-5; possible D gene TRBD1, 5 bases. V was clipped by 1 base and J by 3 bases, with 11 bases between them. The germline gives CDR1 SGHDT, CDR2 YYEEEE. The CDR3 is 15 amino acids. CDR3 DNA: TGTGCCAGCAGCTTGCGGGACTCCGACAATCAGCCCCAGCATTTT. Translated, it gives CASSLRDSDNQPQHF. Full variable domain (rest looked up from reference TRBV5-6 and TRBJ1-5): DAGVTQSPTHLIKTRGQQVTLRCSPKSGHDTVSWYQQALGQGPQFIFQYYEEEERQRGNFPDRFSGHQFPNYSSELNVNALLLGDSALYLCASSLRDSDNQPQHFGDGTRLSIL.

This sequence joins TRBV29-1 and TRBJ2-1; D is perhaps TRBD2 (6 bases). Trimming took off 4 bases at V and 9 bases at J, with 13 bases between the two ends. This CDR3 has 12 amino acids. Germline assignment: CDR1 SQVTM and CDR2 ANQGSEA. CDR3 residues: CSVGGTRSEQFF. CDR3 DNA sequence: TGCAGCGTTGGCGGGACGCGGAGTGAGCAGTTCTTC.

This clone appeared a single time. V gene TRBV27 combines with J gene TRBJ2-1; 13 bases align to TRBD2. The CDR3 runs 18 residues. Germline loops: CDR1 MNHEY, CDR2 SMNVEV (reference sequence). The V segment lost 3 bases and the J segment 8 bases; nucleotides outside the gene matches: 13. The CDR3 sequence: CASSFRGRGTSGVDEQFF. In DNA, the CDR3 is TGTGCCAGCAGTTTTCGGGGGCGAGGGACTAGCGGGGTTGATGAGCAGTTCTTC.

This clone was observed once. This chain connects TRBV9 to TRBJ1-1; D perhaps matches TRBD1 (5 bases). Trimming stripped 2 bases from V and 4 bases from J, with 15 bases between. Germline CDR1 is SGDLS and CDR2 is YYNGEE. The CDR3 is 15 amino acids. In DNA form, the CDR3 reads TGTGCCAGCAGCGTTGGTGTGGGGGAGGGCACTGAAGCTTTCTTT. Protein product: CASSVGVGEGTEAFF.

This clone came up once. The V and J genes are TRBV11-1 and TRBJ2-7, with 9 bases that match TRBD1. Per germline, CDR1 SGHAT and CDR2 FQDESV (reference sequence). The junction had 10 bases not matched to a gene; V was cut back by 5 bases and J by 2 bases. The CDR3 has 16 residues. This CDR3 reads CASSLRGQGRPYEQYF. DNA for the CDR3: TGTGCCAGCAGCCTTCGGGGACAGGGAAGGCCCTACGAGCAGTACTTC.

J is TRBJ1-4 and V is TRBV25-1; tentatively, D is TRBD1 (6 bases). This CDR3 region has 14 residues. V lost 2 bases to trimming and J lost 6 bases, with 10 bases between them. Germline assignment: CDR1 MGHDK and CDR2 SYGVNS. The CDR3 bases are TGTGCCAGCAGTGAAAAAACAGGGTATGAAAAACTGTTTTTT. Translated, it gives CASSEKTGYEKLFF. Combining the CDR3 with reference TRBV25-1 and TRBJ1-4 gives the whole variable domain EADIYQTPRYLVIGTGKKITLECSQTMGHDKMYWYQQDPGMELHLIHYSYGVNSTEKGDLSSESTVSRIRTEHFPLTLESARPSHTSQYLCASSEKTGYEKLFFGSGTQLSVL.

The V and J genes are TRBV5-4 and TRBJ2-7; TRBD1 matches 9 bases. This CDR3 contains 15 residues. Germline V gene sequence: CDR1 SGHNT, CDR2 YYREEE (reference sequence). With 2 bases clipped from V and 5 bases from J, the junction kept 8 bases outside the gene matches. The CDR3 bases are TGTGCCAGCAGCTTTGGACAGGGGAGTTGGGACGAGCAGTACTTC. It translates to CASSFGQGSWDEQYF.

The rearrangement links TRBV19 to TRBJ2-7; 9 bases align to TRBD1. CDR1 LNHDA and CDR2 SQIVND come from the germline V gene (reference sequence). V lost 5 bases, J lost 4 bases, and 9 bases stayed unmatched. CDR3 length: 15 residues. The DNA of the CDR3 is TGTGCCAGTAGTGAGGCCGGGACAGGGTTGTACGAGCAGTACTTC. Translating it yields CASSEAGTGLYEQYF.

Only a few counts were recorded for this clone. This chain links TRBV6-6 with TRBJ2-5, with TRBD1 matching over 7 bases. The CDR3 runs 15 residues. Trimming removed 6 bases from V and 2 bases from J; junction bases left unmatched: 9. Germline loops: CDR1 MNHNY, CDR2 SVGAGI (reference sequence). The CDR3 is CASRYKQGWQETQYF. CDR3 DNA sequence: TGTGCCAGCAGATACAAACAGGGGTGGCAAGAGACCCAGTACTTC.

The chain recombines TRBV7-2 with TRBJ1-3; 9 bases agree with TRBD1. Germline V CDR1 and CDR2: SGHTA, FQGNSA. V shed 5 bases and J 1 base; nucleotides not matched to a gene: 12. This CDR3 contains 18 residues. Here the CDR3 reads CASSLSSGTGQSGNTIYF. CDR3 in DNA: TGTGCCAGCAGCCTGAGCTCCGGGACAGGGCAATCTGGAAACACCATATATTTT.

This clone has only one observation. The chain employs TRBV2 and TRBJ2-1; 10 bases agree with TRBD2. This CDR3 has 16 residues. V lost 2 bases and J lost 4; bases outside the gene matches: 5. Germline CDR1 reads SNHLY; CDR2 reads FYNNEI. In DNA, the CDR3 is TGTGCCAGCAGTGAAAGCGGGGGGGCTGGATACAATGAGCAGTTCTTC. Its protein product is CASSESGGAGYNEQFF.

CDR3 loop: CASSSDRDWSYEQYF. Written as DNA, the CDR3 is TGTGCCAGCAGTTCCGACAGGGACTGGAGCTACGAGCAGTACTTC. The chain couples TRBV6-6 to TRBJ2-7; perhaps TRBD1 as D (7 bases). Germline V gene data show CDR1 as MNHNY and CDR2 as SVGAGI (reference sequence). CDR3 size: 15 residues. The ends were cut back, 4 bases at V and 3 bases at J, with 16 bases in the middle.

V and J are TRBV10-3 and TRBJ2-3; 7 nucleotides align to TRBD1. Germline lookup yields CDR1 ENHRY and CDR2 SYGVKD. Trimming at V came to 6 bases and at J to 4 bases, leaving 13 bases not matched to a gene. The CDR3 covers 16 residues. The CDR3 DNA reads as TGTGCCATCAGCACGAACCGGGACAGTAGAGCAGATACGCAGTATTTT. Its translation is CAISTNRDSRADTQYF.

This sequence joins TRBV9 and TRBJ2-2, with 8 bases aligning to TRBD1. The CDR3 totals 15 residues. Trimming cost V 4 bases and J 2 bases; bases outside gene matches: 4. Per the germline V gene, CDR1 is SGDLS and CDR2 is YYNGEE. CDR3 coding DNA: TGTGCCAGCAGCCGGACAGGGCTAAACACCGGGGAGCTGTTTTTT. It is translated as CASSRTGLNTGELFF.

The chain employs TRBV7-3 and TRBJ2-2, with D possibly TRBD1 on 5 matching bases. Germline lookup yields CDR1 SGHTA and CDR2 FQGTGA. Trimming took off 2 bases at V and 4 bases at J, with 17 bases between the two ends. The CDR3 is 17 amino acids. CDR3 protein: CASSLGWQGTSTGELFF. The CDR3 DNA follows: TGTGCCAGCAGCTTAGGTTGGCAGGGCACATCCACCGGGGAGCTGTTTTTT.

The chain couples TRBV7-2 to TRBJ1-1; perhaps TRBD1 as D (6 bases). The CDR3 loop spans 13 amino acids. Germline V gives CDR1 SGHTA, CDR2 FQGNSA. Trimming cost V 1 base and J 5 bases, with 8 bases left between them. CDR3 in amino acids: CASSLVGATEAFF. The CDR3 bases are TGTGCCAGCAGCTTAGTGGGGGCTACTGAAGCTTTCTTT.

The chain couples TRBV13 to TRBJ2-2; unclear D gene. Trimming removed 0 bases at V and 6 bases at J, with 5 bases between. The CDR3 is 13 amino acids. Germline CDR1 reads PRHDT; CDR2 reads FYEKMQ (reference sequence). The CDR3 spells CASSLGGPGELFF. The CDR3 DNA reads as TGTGCCAGCAGCTTAGGTGGCCCCGGGGAGCTGTTTTTT.

The chain employs TRBV6-5 and TRBJ1-2, with a tentative D call TRBD1 (6 bases). V was pared by 2 bases and J by 6 bases, with 19 bases between. CDR1 is MNHEY, CDR2 SVGAGI, per germline. There are 16 residues in the CDR3. The CDR3 sequence is CASSYLGTLVKNGYTF. CDR3 bases: TGTGCCAGCAGTTACCTCGGGACACTGGTCAAGAATGGCTACACCTTC.

The chain combines TRBV9 with TRBJ1-5; D call uncertain. The length of the CDR3 is 13 residues. Germline V gives CDR1 SGDLS, CDR2 YYNGEE. The ends were cut back, 0 bases at V and 4 bases at J, with 5 bases in the middle. The CDR3 is CASSVDRNQPQHF. In nucleotides, the CDR3 is TGTGCCAGCAGCGTAGATCGGAATCAGCCCCAGCATTTT.

This chain connects TRBV6-6 to TRBJ2-7; TRBD1 matches at 7 bases. The CDR3 contains 15 residues. Germline assignment: CDR1 MNHNY and CDR2 SVGAGI (reference sequence). V was clipped by 0 bases and J by 2 bases; unmatched bases: 4. The CDR3 DNA sequence: TGTGCCAGCAGTTACTCGATGGGACAGACCTACGAGCAGTACTTC. It translates to CASSYSMGQTYEQYF.

The genes are TRBV5-4 and TRBJ1-1, with D perhaps matching TRBD1 (5 bases). The CDR3 runs 16 residues. The V gene lost 0 bases and the J gene lost 4 bases, with 16 bases spanning the gap. Germline V CDR1 and CDR2: SGHNT, YYREEE (reference sequence). The CDR3 loop reads CASSLVGASYSTEAFF. CDR3 bases: TGTGCCAGCAGCTTGGTAGGGGCGAGTTACAGCACTGAAGCTTTCTTT.